This TCR beta chain was identified in a study of blood T cell repertoires in COVID-19. V gave up 10 bases and J gave up 2 bases; unmatched junction bases: 4. CDR3 length equals 12 residues. The germline CDR1 and CDR2 sequences are SNHLY and FYNNEI. In the original processing: Estimates of nucleated cell counts were drawn from the amplification of reference gene primers. The data were produced by immunoSEQ multiplex PCR, yet TCRdb's version contains in-frame clones alone and is incomplete. That table furnishes V, J and clone size, whereas the DNA furnished D and trimming. This repertoire shows 150,000 to 200,000 clones, 78% found once; its top ten account for approximately 14%.

The clonotype comes from a woman older than 75 with acute or convalescent COVID-19. The V and J genes are TRBV2 and TRBJ2-5; 7 positions match TRBD1. Material: peripheral blood. The CDR3 loop reads CATGQEQETQYF. The CDR3 DNA sequence: TGTGCCACAGGACAGGAACAAGAGACCCAGTACTTC.